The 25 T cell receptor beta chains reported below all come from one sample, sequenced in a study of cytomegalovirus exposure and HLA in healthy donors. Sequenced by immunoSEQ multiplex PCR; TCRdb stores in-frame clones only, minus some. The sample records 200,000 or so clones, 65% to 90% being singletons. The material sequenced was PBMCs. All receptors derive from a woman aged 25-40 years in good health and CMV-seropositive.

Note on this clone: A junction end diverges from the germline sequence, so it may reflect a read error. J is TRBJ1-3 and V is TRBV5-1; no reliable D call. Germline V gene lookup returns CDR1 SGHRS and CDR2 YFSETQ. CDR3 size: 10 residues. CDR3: CSRPRNTIYF. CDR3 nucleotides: TGTTCCCGCCCCCGGAACACCATATATTTT.

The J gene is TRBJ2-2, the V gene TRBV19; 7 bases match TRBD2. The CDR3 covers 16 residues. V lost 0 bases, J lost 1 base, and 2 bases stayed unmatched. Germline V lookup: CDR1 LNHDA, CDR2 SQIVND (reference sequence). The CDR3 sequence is CASSIDPSGNTGELFF. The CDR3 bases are TGTGCCAGTAGTATAGATCCTAGCGGGAACACCGGGGAGCTGTTTTTT.

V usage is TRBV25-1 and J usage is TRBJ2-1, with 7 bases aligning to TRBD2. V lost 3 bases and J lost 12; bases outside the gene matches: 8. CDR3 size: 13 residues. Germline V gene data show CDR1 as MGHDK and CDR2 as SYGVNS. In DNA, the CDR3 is TGTGCCAGCAGTGATAATAGCGGGCTCAGGCAGTTCTTC. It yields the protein CASSDNSGLRQFF.

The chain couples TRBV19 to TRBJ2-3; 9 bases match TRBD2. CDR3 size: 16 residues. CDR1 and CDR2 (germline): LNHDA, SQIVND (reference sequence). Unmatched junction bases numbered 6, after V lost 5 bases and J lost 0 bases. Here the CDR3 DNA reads TGTGCCAGTAGTCCGACTAGCGGATCTAGCACAGATACGCAGTATTTT. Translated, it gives CASSPTSGSSTDTQYF.

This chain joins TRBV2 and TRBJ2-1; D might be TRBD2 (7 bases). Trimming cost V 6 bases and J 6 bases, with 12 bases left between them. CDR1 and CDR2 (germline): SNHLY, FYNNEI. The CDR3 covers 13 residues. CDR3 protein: CASRPGGTNEQFF. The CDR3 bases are TGTGCCAGCAGACCGGGGGGCACCAATGAGCAGTTCTTC.

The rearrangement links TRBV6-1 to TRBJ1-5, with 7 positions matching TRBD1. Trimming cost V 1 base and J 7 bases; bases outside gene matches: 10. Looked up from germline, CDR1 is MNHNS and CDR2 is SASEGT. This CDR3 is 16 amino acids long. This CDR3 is CASSEERQGGMQPQHF. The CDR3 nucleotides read TGTGCCAGCAGTGAAGAGAGACAGGGCGGAATGCAGCCCCAGCATTTT.

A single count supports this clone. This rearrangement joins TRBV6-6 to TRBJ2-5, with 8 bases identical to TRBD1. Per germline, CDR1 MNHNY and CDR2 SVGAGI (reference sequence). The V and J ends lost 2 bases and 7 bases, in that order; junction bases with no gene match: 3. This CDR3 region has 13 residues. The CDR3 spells CASSYGQGATQYF. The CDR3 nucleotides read TGTGCCAGCAGTTACGGGCAGGGGGCGACCCAGTACTTC.

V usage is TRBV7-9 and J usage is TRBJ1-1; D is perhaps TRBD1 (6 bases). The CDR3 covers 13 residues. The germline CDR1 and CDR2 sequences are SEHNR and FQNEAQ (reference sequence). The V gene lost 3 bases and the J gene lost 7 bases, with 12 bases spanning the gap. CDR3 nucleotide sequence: TGTGCCAGCAGCTTGCCTTCAGGGGTTGAAGCTTTCTTT. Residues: CASSLPSGVEAFF. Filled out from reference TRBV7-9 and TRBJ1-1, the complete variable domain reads DTGVSQNPRHKITKRGQNVTFRCDPISEHNRLYWYRQTLGQGPEFLTYFQNEAQLEKSRLLSDRFSAERPKGSFSTLEIQRTEQGDSAMYLCASSLPSGVEAFFGQGTRLTVV.

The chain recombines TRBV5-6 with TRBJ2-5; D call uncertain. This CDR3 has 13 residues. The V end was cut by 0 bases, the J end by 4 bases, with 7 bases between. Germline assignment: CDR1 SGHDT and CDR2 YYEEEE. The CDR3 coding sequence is TGTGCCAGCAGCTTGGCGGTAAGAGAGACCCAGTACTTC. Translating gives CASSLAVRETQYF.

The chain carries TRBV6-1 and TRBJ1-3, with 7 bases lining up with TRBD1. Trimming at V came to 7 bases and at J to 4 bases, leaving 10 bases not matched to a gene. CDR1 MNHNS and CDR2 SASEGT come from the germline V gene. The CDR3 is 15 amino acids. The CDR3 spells CASTKGGRQGNTIYF. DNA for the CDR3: TGTGCCAGCACCAAAGGGGGCAGACAAGGAAACACCATATATTTT.

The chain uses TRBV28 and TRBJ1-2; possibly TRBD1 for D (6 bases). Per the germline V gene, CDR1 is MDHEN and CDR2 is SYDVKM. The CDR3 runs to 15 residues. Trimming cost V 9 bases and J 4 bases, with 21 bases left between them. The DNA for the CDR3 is TGTGCCAGTCACCGGGGGGCGGGTTCCGTCTATGGCTACACCTTC. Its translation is CASHRGAGSVYGYTF.

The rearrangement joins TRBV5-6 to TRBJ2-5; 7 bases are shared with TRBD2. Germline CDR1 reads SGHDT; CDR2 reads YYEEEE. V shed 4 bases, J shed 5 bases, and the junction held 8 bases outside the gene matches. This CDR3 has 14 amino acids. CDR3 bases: TGTGCCAGCAGCCCTCTCCCGGGGGGTGAGACCCAGTACTTC. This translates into CASSPLPGGETQYF.

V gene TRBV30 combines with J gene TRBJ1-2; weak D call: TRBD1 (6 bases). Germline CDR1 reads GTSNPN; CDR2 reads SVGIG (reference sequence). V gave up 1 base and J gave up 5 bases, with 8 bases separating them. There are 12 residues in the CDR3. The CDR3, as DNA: TGTGCCTGGAGTGCACAGGGATATGGCTACACCTTC. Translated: CAWSAQGYGYTF.

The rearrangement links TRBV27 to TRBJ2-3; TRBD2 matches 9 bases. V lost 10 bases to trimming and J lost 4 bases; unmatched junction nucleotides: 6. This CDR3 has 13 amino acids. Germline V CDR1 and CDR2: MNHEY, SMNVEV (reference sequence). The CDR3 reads CATNSGSSDTQYF. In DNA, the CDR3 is TGTGCCACAAATAGCGGGAGTTCAGATACGCAGTATTTT.

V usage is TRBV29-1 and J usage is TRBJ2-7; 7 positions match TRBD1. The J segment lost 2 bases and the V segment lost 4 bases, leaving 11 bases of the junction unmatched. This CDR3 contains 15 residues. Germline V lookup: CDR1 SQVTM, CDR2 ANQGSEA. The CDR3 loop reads CSVVFSGTETYEQYF. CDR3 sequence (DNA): TGCAGCGTTGTTTTTTCCGGGACAGAAACCTACGAGCAGTACTTC.

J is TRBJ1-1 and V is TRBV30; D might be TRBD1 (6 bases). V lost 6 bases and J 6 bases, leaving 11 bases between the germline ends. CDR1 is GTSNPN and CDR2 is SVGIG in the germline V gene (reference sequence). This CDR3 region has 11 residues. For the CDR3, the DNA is TGTGCCTGCAACGAGGGGGCTGAAGCTTTCTTT. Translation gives CACNEGAEAFF.

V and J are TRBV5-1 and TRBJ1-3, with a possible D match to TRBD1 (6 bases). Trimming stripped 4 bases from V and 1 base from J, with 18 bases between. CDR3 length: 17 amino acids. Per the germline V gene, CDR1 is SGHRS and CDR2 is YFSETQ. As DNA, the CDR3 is TGCGCCAGCAGCCAATCAGGGGTCCGTGGTTCTGGAAACACCATATATTTT. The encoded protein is CASSQSGVRGSGNTIYF. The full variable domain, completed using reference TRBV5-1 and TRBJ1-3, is KAGVTQTPRYLIKTRGQQVTLSCSPISGHRSVSWYQQTPGQGLQFLFEYFSETQRNKGNFPGRFSGRQFSNSRSEMNVSTLELGDSALYLCASSQSGVRGSGNTIYFGEGSWLTVV.

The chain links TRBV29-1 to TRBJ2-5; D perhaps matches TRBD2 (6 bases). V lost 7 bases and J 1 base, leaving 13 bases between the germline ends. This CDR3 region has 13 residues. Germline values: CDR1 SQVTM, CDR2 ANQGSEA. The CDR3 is CSAAGRPQETQYF. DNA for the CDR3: TGCAGCGCTGCGGGACGGCCCCAAGAGACCCAGTACTTC.

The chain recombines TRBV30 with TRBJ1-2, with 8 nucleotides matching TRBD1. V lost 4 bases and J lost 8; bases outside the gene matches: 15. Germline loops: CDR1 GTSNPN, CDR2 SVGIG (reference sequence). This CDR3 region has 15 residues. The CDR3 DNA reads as TGTGCCTGGACCTCCCGGACAGGGTGGTTTGGGGGCTACACCTTC. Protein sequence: CAWTSRTGWFGGYTF. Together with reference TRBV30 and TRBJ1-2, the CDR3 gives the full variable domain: SQTIHQWPATLVQPVGSPLSLECTVEGTSNPNLYWYRQAAGRGLQLLFYSVGIGQISSEVPQNLSASRPQDRQFILSSKKLLLSDSGFYLCAWTSRTGWFGGYTFGSGTRLTVV.

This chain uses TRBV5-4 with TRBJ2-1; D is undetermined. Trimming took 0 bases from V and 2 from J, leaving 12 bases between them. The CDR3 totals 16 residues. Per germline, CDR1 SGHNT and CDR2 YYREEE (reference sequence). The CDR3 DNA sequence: TGTGCCAGCAGCTTGGTGGCGGAGTTTACCTACAATGAGCAGTTCTTC. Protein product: CASSLVAEFTYNEQFF.

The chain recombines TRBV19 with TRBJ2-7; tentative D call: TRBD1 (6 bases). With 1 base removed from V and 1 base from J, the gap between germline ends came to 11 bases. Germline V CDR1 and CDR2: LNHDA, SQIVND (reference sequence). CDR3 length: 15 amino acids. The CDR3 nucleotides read TGTGCCAGTAGTATAGGTACTACAGGGTCCTACGAGCAGTACTTC. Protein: CASSIGTTGSYEQYF.

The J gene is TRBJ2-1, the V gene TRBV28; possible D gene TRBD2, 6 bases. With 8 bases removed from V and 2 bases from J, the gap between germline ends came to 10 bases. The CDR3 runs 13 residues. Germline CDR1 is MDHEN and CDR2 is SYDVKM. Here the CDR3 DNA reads TGTGCCAGCCAGGGCGGGACCTACAATGAGCAGTTCTTC. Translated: CASQGGTYNEQFF.

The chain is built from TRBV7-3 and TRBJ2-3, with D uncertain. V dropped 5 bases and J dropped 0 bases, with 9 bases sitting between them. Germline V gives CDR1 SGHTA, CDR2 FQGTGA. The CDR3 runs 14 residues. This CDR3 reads CASSTGISTDTQYF. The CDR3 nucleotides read TGTGCCAGCAGCACGGGTATTAGCACAGATACGCAGTATTTT.

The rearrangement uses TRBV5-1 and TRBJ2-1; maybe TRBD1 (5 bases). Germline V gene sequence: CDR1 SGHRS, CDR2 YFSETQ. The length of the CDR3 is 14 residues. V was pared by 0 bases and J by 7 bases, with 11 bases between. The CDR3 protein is CASSLEGLVNEQFF. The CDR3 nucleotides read TGCGCCAGCAGCTTGGAGGGGCTGGTGAATGAGCAGTTCTTC.

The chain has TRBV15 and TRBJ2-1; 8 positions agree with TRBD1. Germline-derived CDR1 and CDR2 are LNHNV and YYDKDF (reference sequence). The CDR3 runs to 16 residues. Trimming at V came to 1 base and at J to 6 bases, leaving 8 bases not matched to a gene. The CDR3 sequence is CATSRAPYGTGNEQFF. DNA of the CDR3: TGTGCCACCAGCAGAGCACCCTACGGGACAGGCAATGAGCAGTTCTTC.